These 15 T cell receptor beta chains originate from one sample sequenced in a study of glioma-infiltrating T cells after dendritic cell vaccination. The time point denotes: after dendritic cell vaccination, including at tumor progression/relapse. Profiled with immunoSEQ multiplex PCR; TCRdb holds only in-frame clones, not every one. The data hold roughly 60,000 clones, with roughly nine tenths observed a single time. Material: blood, obtained after dendritic cell vaccination. Every receptor here comes from a human donor with glioblastoma.

V gene TRBV2 combines with J gene TRBJ2-6, with 9 bases identical to TRBD1. J was trimmed by 5 bases and V by 8 bases; bases with no gene match: 7. The CDR3 has 15 residues. Germline V gene data show CDR1 as SNHLY and CDR2 as FYNNEI. CDR3 bases: TGTGCCAGCGTCCCTGGGACAGGGAGGGCCAACGTCCTGACTTTC. Its translation: CASVPGTGRANVLTF.

Here the CDR3 DNA reads TGTGCCAGCAGTTACCGCCTGGGGGGAAGCTCCTACGAGCAGTACTTC. It codes for CASSYRLGGSSYEQYF. The chain joins TRBV6-5 to TRBJ2-7; TRBD2 is a possible D gene (6 bases). This CDR3 has 16 residues. Germline CDR1 and CDR2: MNHEY and SVGAGI. The V end was cut by 2 bases, the J end by 0 bases, with 14 bases between.

V gene TRBV5-4 combines with J gene TRBJ2-7; D may be TRBD1 (5 bases). CDR3 length equals 14 residues. V gave up 1 base and J gave up 2 bases, with 10 bases separating them. The V gene's germline CDR1 is SGHNT and CDR2 YYREEE (reference sequence). This CDR3 reads CASSLRGPTYEQYF. CDR3 in DNA: TGTGCCAGCAGCTTGAGGGGTCCCACCTACGAGCAGTACTTC.

The V and J genes are TRBV18 and TRBJ1-2, with D perhaps TRBD1 (6 bases). The CDR3 has 17 amino acids. V was clipped by 3 bases and J by 6 bases, with 23 bases between them. CDR1 KGHSH and CDR2 LQKENI come from the germline V gene. Written as DNA, the CDR3 is TGTGCCAGCTCACCGGAAAGTACAGGGCCCAGCAGCGATGGCTACACCTTC. Its protein product is CASSPESTGPSSDGYTF.

This chain connects TRBV6-1 to TRBJ1-3; D unresolved. The CDR3 runs to 15 residues. V was clipped by 7 bases and J by 0 bases, with 13 bases between them. CDR1 is MNHNS and CDR2 is SASEGT in the germline V gene. CDR3 sequence: CASTFIRDSGNTIYF. DNA of the CDR3: TGTGCCAGCACCTTCATCCGGGACTCTGGAAACACCATATATTTT.

The J gene is TRBJ1-3, the V gene TRBV4-1; 8 nucleotides align to TRBD1. Trimming cost V 0 bases and J 2 bases; bases outside gene matches: 3. CDR1 is MGHRA, CDR2 YSYEKL, per germline. CDR3 length equals 16 residues. The CDR3 region is CASSQDPDRAGNTIYF. The DNA of the CDR3 is TGCGCCAGCAGCCAAGATCCGGACAGGGCTGGAAACACCATATATTTT.

J is TRBJ2-7 and V is TRBV6-5; 10 nucleotides line up with TRBD1. The CDR3 totals 15 residues. Germline V gives CDR1 MNHEY, CDR2 SVGAGI. V shed 2 bases, J shed 3 bases, and the junction held 4 bases outside the gene matches. CDR3 amino acids: CASSYSRTGGYEQYF. The CDR3 region has the DNA TGTGCCAGCAGTTACAGTCGGACAGGGGGCTACGAGCAGTACTTC.

This clone has more than one count but fewer than ten. J is TRBJ2-3 and V is TRBV5-6; D is perhaps TRBD2 (6 bases). The CDR3 is 17 amino acids. Between the trimmed V and J ends, which lost 4 bases and 0 bases, there was a span of 18 bases. From germline, CDR1 is SGHDT and CDR2 YYEEEE. The chain's CDR3 is CASSPGGGIPSTDTQYF. DNA of the CDR3: TGTGCCAGCAGCCCTGGTGGGGGGATACCTAGCACAGATACGCAGTATTTT. Based on the CDR3 plus reference TRBV5-6 and TRBJ2-3, the full variable domain is DAGVTQSPTHLIKTRGQQVTLRCSPKSGHDTVSWYQQALGQGPQFIFQYYEEEERQRGNFPDRFSGHQFPNYSSELNVNALLLGDSALYLCASSPGGGIPSTDTQYFGPGTRLTVL.

The chain recombines TRBV25-1 with TRBJ1-1; D not certain. The V end was cut by 2 bases, the J end by 1 base, with 8 bases between. The germline gives CDR1 MGHDK, CDR2 SYGVNS. CDR3 length: 14 amino acids. In nucleotides, the CDR3 is TGTGCCAGCAGTGAAAATCGACAGAACACTGAAGCTTTCTTT. Translated, it gives CASSENRQNTEAFF. The whole variable domain, remainder taken from reference TRBV25-1 and TRBJ1-1, is EADIYQTPRYLVIGTGKKITLECSQTMGHDKMYWYQQDPGMELHLIHYSYGVNSTEKGDLSSESTVSRIRTEHFPLTLESARPSHTSQYLCASSENRQNTEAFFGQGTRLTVV.

The chain links TRBV19 to TRBJ2-1; D possibly corresponds to TRBD2 (6 bases). CDR1 and CDR2 (germline): LNHDA, SQIVND (reference sequence). V lost 5 bases and J lost 5, with 16 bases in between. This CDR3 region has 15 residues. The CDR3 DNA reads TGTGCCAGTAGTGCCCGGGACTTCCAGAACAATGAGCAGTTCTTC. This sequence encodes CASSARDFQNNEQFF. The complete variable domain, with remaining parts taken from reference TRBV19 and TRBJ2-1, reads DGGITQSPKYLFRKEGQNVTLSCEQNLNHDAMYWYRQDPGQGLRLIYYSQIVNDFQKGDIAEGYSVSREKKESFPLTVTSAQKNPTAFYLCASSARDFQNNEQFFGPGTRLTVL.

The V call is TRBV7-9, the J call TRBJ2-4; D is possibly TRBD1 (6 bases). CDR3 length equals 14 residues. Germline V gene sequence: CDR1 SEHNR, CDR2 FQNEAQ (reference sequence). Trimming took off 3 bases at V and 4 bases at J, with 10 bases between the two ends. CDR3 in DNA: TGTGCCAGCAGCTTGGCAGGGGATAAAAACATTCAGTACTTC. Translation: CASSLAGDKNIQYF.

This rearrangement joins TRBV6-6 to TRBJ2-2; 8 bases match TRBD1. The CDR3 runs 15 residues. In germline, CDR1 is MNHNY, CDR2 SVGAGI (reference sequence). The V and J ends lost 5 bases and 5 bases, in that order; junction bases with no gene match: 7. CDR3 bases: TGTGCCAGCAGTACCGACAGGGGTGGAACCGGGGAGCTGTTTTTT. Amino acid sequence: CASSTDRGGTGELFF.

The rearrangement joins TRBV6-1 to TRBJ1-2; D perhaps matches TRBD1 (6 bases). V gave up 1 base and J gave up 4 bases, with 10 bases separating them. CDR1 is MNHNS, CDR2 SASEGT, per germline. CDR3 size: 14 residues. The CDR3 region is CASSEGGGGYGYTF. CDR3 DNA sequence: TGTGCCAGCAGTGAAGGAGGGGGTGGCTATGGCTACACCTTC.

V is TRBV4-3 and J is TRBJ2-5, with a possible D match to TRBD1 (6 bases). The CDR3 has 15 amino acids. V lost 4 bases to trimming and J lost 5 bases, with 17 bases between them. Per germline, CDR1 LGHNA and CDR2 YSLEER. The CDR3 sequence is CASSRDKPPGETQYF. The DNA for the CDR3 is TGCGCCAGCAGCCGGGACAAGCCTCCAGGGGAGACCCAGTACTTC.

V and J are TRBV15 and TRBJ2-2; the D is unclear. The V end was cut by 0 bases, the J end by 8 bases, with 10 bases between. The germline CDR1 and CDR2 sequences are LNHNV and YYDKDF (reference sequence). The CDR3 is 14 residues long. CDR3 sequence (DNA): TGTGCCACCAGCAGAGATCTAGATCTAGGGGAGCTGTTTTTT. It specifies CATSRDLDLGELFF.